Listed here is a single T cell receptor (beta chain). No antigen is known for it. The data stem from a study of radiotherapy plus CTLA-4 blockade in lung cancer. This CDR3 is built from 15 residues. V dropped 4 bases and J dropped 7 bases, with 14 bases sitting between them. Germline V gene sequence: CDR1 MNHEY, CDR2 SVGAGI. The study's findings and limits: In blood, tumor-derived TCR clones expanded after radiotherapy plus ipilimumab.

Only in-frame clones appear in the TCRdb table, and some are missing; sequencing was by immunoSEQ multiplex PCR. This sample carries roughly 100,000 clones, under 90% of them seen once, and the ten largest clones take about 2.2%. The study treated chemo-refractory metastatic non-small-cell lung cancer patients with focal radiation plus ipilimumab CTLA-4 blockade. V and J are TRBV6-5 and TRBJ1-6; TRBD1 is a possible D gene (5 bases). Material: peripheral blood, obtained from a patient treated with radiotherapy plus ipilimumab. This TCR derives from a human donor with non-small cell lung cancer that progressed on radiotherapy plus ipilimumab. Some clones in this sample may be carry-over from other donors' samples. DNA for the CDR3: TGTGCCAGCAGTTTTAGGGGAAATACAAATTCACCCCTCCACTTT. Protein: CASSFRGNTNSPLHF.